One and the same sample provided the 24 T cell receptor beta chains below, sequenced in a study of control samples from healthy donors and cancer patients. This table comes from immunoSEQ multiplex PCR, and its TCRdb copy is limited to in-frame clones, with some not included. Among approximately 100,000 clones listed, approximately 86% were seen once. The specimen sequenced was blood. Receptors originate from a man aged 30-40 years in good health.

The J gene is TRBJ1-2, the V gene TRBV20-1; the D is unclear. CDR1 and CDR2 from the germline V gene are DFQATT and SNEGSKA (reference sequence). This CDR3 is built from 12 residues. V lost 3 bases and J lost 1, with 6 bases in between. Written as DNA, the CDR3 is TGCAGTGCTAGTTTGGTTAACTATGGCTACACCTTC. It encodes CSASLVNYGYTF.

The chain recombines TRBV19 with TRBJ1-3, with unresolved D. With 7 bases removed from V and 6 bases from J, the gap between germline ends came to 19 bases. From germline, CDR1 is LNHDA and CDR2 SQIVND (reference sequence). The CDR3 has 15 amino acids. The CDR3 loop reads CASTSYGDEKNTIYF. DNA for the CDR3: TGTGCCAGTACTAGCTACGGGGATGAAAAAAACACCATATATTTT.

V usage is TRBV6-5 and J usage is TRBJ1-2, with D perhaps TRBD1 (6 bases). Germline CDR1 and CDR2: MNHEY and SVGAGI. CDR3 length equals 14 residues. V was clipped by 4 bases and J by 4 bases, with 13 bases between them. The CDR3 DNA reads as TGTGCCAGCAGTTTTCGGGGGCTGATCTATGGCTACACCTTC. Amino acids: CASSFRGLIYGYTF.

The rearrangement uses TRBV28 and TRBJ1-3, with unresolved D. Germline CDR1 MDHEN, CDR2 SYDVKM. There are 17 residues in the CDR3. Trimming left V 4 bases short and J 6 bases short, with 22 bases between. The CDR3 loop is CASSSGASGRMENTIYF. The CDR3, as DNA: TGTGCCAGCAGTTCTGGCGCCTCAGGAAGAATGGAAAACACCATATATTTT.

The chain employs TRBV3-1 (or the pseudogene TRBV3-2) and TRBJ1-1; 8 bases are shared with TRBD1. The CDR3 covers 15 residues. J gave up 4 bases and V 4 bases, and 8 bases lay outside the gene matches. Germline CDR1 reads LGHDT; CDR2 reads YNNKEL (reference sequence). This chain's CDR3 is CASSPVTGEGTEAFF. The CDR3 bases are TGTGCCAGCAGCCCCGTGACAGGGGAGGGCACTGAAGCTTTCTTT.

J is TRBJ2-3 and V is TRBV6-1; D not certain. CDR1 is MNHNS, CDR2 SASEGT, per germline. This CDR3 comprises 12 residues. V was trimmed by 2 bases and J by 7 bases, leaving 7 bases between them. CDR3 coding DNA: TGTGCCAGCAGTGAACTGAGAAATACGCAGTATTTT. This gives the protein CASSELRNTQYF.

The chain couples TRBV18 to TRBJ1-1, with TRBD1 matching 7 bases. CDR1 KGHSH and CDR2 LQKENI come from the germline V gene. J gave up 1 base and V 5 bases, and 10 bases lay outside the gene matches. The CDR3 consists of 16 residues. This CDR3 is CASSYNQQGPNTEAFF. The CDR3 DNA sequence: TGTGCCAGCTCATACAACCAACAGGGGCCGAACACTGAAGCTTTCTTT. Variable domain in full (rest from reference TRBV18 and TRBJ1-1): NAGVMQNPRHLVRRRGQEARLRCSPMKGHSHVYWYRQLPEEGLKFMVYLQKENIIDESGMPKERFSAEFPKEGPSILRIQQVVRGDSAAYFCASSYNQQGPNTEAFFGQGTRLTVV.

This chain links TRBV6-5 with TRBJ1-3; 7 nucleotides agree with TRBD1. Germline V gives CDR1 MNHEY, CDR2 SVGAGI. Trimming cost V 6 bases and J 2 bases; bases outside gene matches: 7. The CDR3 has 15 residues. Here the CDR3 DNA reads TGTGCCAGCAGACAGGGGCCTGCACCTGGAAACACCATATATTTT. It is translated as CASRQGPAPGNTIYF.

The V gene is TRBV24-1, the J gene TRBJ2-7, with unresolved D. Trimming removed 5 bases at V and 2 bases at J, with 12 bases between. CDR1 and CDR2 (germline): KGHDR, SFDVKD. This CDR3 contains 14 residues. The DNA for the CDR3 is TGTGCCACCAGTGCAGGCAGGTGCACCTACGAGCAGTACGTC. Translated: CATSAGRCTYEQYV.

The genes are TRBV6-1 and TRBJ1-2, with D maybe TRBD1 (6 bases). V shed 1 base and J shed 5 bases, with 14 bases lying between them. CDR3 size: 15 residues. The germline CDR1 and CDR2 sequences are MNHNS and SASEGT. This CDR3 reads CASSEENRAGYGYTF. CDR3 nucleotides: TGTGCCAGCAGTGAAGAAAACAGGGCCGGGTATGGCTACACCTTC.

The rearrangement uses TRBV6-5 and TRBJ2-3; 7 bases are shared with TRBD2. V was pared by 6 bases and J by 5 bases, with 8 bases of the junction left unmatched. CDR1 MNHEY and CDR2 SVGAGI come from the germline V gene. The CDR3 covers 14 residues. CDR3 DNA sequence: TGTGCCAGCAGACTAGGACTAGGCCTAGATACGCAGTATTTT. It translates to CASRLGLGLDTQYF.

CDR3 sequence: CASSVGLAGGQQETQYF. The DNA for the CDR3 is TGTGCCAGCAGCGTAGGGCTAGCGGGGGGGCAACAAGAGACCCAGTACTTC. The chain links TRBV9 to TRBJ2-5; 12 bases align to TRBD2. Germline CDR1 and CDR2: SGDLS and YYNGEE. The CDR3 consists of 17 residues. With V trimmed by 0 bases and J by 2 bases, 5 bases remained unmatched.

The CDR3 sequence is CASSYGRGRVGAETQYF. The DNA for the CDR3 is TGCGCCAGCAGTTACGGGAGGGGGCGCGTGGGTGCAGAGACCCAGTACTTC. The genes are TRBV5-1 and TRBJ2-5; weak D call: TRBD2 (8 bases). From germline, CDR1 is SGHRS and CDR2 YFSETQ. The CDR3 has 17 residues. V dropped 5 bases and J dropped 4 bases, with 24 bases sitting between them.

V usage is TRBV7-3 and J usage is TRBJ2-5, with D perhaps given as TRBD1 or TRBD2 (5 bases each). Germline loops: CDR1 SGHTA, CDR2 FQGTGA. V dropped 3 bases and J dropped 5 bases, with 13 bases sitting between them. The CDR3 extends over 14 amino acids. The DNA for the CDR3 is TGTGCCAGCAGCTTCGGGACGGGGTTTGAGACCCAGTACTTC. Translation: CASSFGTGFETQYF.

The chain couples TRBV10-2 to TRBJ1-6, with D possibly TRBD1 on 6 matching bases. There are 14 residues in the CDR3. CDR1 is WSHSY and CDR2 is SAAADI in the germline V gene. The V end was cut by 6 bases, the J end by 5 bases, with 11 bases between. The CDR3 sequence is CASSSHRDNSPLHF. CDR3 coding DNA: TGCGCCAGCAGCTCCCACAGGGATAATTCACCCCTCCACTTT.

The chain uses TRBV6-5 and TRBJ1-2, with D perhaps TRBD1 (5 bases). With 7 bases removed from V and 3 bases from J, the gap between germline ends came to 12 bases. Germline V gene sequence: CDR1 MNHEY, CDR2 SVGAGI. The CDR3 has 13 amino acids. The CDR3 reads CASTLSGYYGYTF. The CDR3 DNA reads TGTGCCAGCACTTTATCAGGGTACTATGGCTACACCTTC.

The V gene is TRBV19, the J gene TRBJ2-2; possible D gene TRBD2, 6 bases. V lost 1 base and J lost 4, with 13 bases in between. CDR1 is LNHDA and CDR2 is SQIVND in the germline V gene (reference sequence). The CDR3 spans 16 residues. In DNA form, the CDR3 reads TGTGCCAGTAGTATAGTATGGGGAGGAGGCACCGGGGAGCTGTTTTTT. Translating gives CASSIVWGGGTGELFF.

V and J are TRBV19 and TRBJ1-1; no definite D call. Germline V gives CDR1 LNHDA, CDR2 SQIVND (reference sequence). V was shortened by 3 bases and J by 1 base, with 9 bases between the two germline ends. This CDR3 contains 14 residues. The CDR3 sequence is CASSIAFGNTEAFF. The CDR3 DNA reads TGTGCCAGTAGTATTGCTTTCGGGAACACTGAAGCTTTCTTT.

The chain combines TRBV9 with TRBJ2-4; D remains unclear. This CDR3 is built from 17 residues. V was pared by 4 bases and J by 0 bases, with 17 bases between. In germline, CDR1 is SGDLS, CDR2 YYNGEE. As DNA, the CDR3 is TGTGCCAGCAGCATGTACGACACTATTTTAGCCAAAAACATTCAGTACTTC. Residues: CASSMYDTILAKNIQYF. The full variable domain, its missing parts supplied by reference TRBV9 and TRBJ2-4, is DSGVTQTPKHLITATGQRVTLRCSPRSGDLSVYWYQQSLDQGLQFLIQYYNGEERAKGNILERFSAQQFPDLHSELNLSSLELGDSALYFCASSMYDTILAKNIQYFGAGTRLSVL.

This chain links TRBV29-1 with TRBJ1-3, with 8 bases aligning to TRBD1. Germline CDR1 reads SQVTM; CDR2 reads ANQGSEA. Trimming took 8 bases from V and 4 from J; bases not matched to a gene: 7. The CDR3 extends over 13 amino acids. The DNA for the CDR3 is TGCAGCTGCCGACAGGGGCGAGGAAACACCATATATTTT. Amino acid sequence: CSCRQGRGNTIYF.

The CDR3 loop is CASSQWAASSGANVLTF. For the CDR3, the DNA is TGTGCCAGCAGCCAGTGGGCAGCGAGCTCTGGGGCCAACGTCCTGACTTTC. The chain is built from TRBV14 and TRBJ2-6; D remains ambiguous. V was trimmed by 3 bases and J by 0 bases, leaving 12 bases between them. CDR3 length: 17 amino acids. In germline, CDR1 is SGHDN, CDR2 FVKESK.

The chain is built from TRBV6-6 and TRBJ2-7; TRBD2 aligns across 7 bases. Germline loops: CDR1 MNHNY, CDR2 SVGAGI (reference sequence). The CDR3 is 12 residues long. Losses at the gene ends were 5 bases for V and 6 bases for J; bases not matched to a gene: 4. CDR3: CASSVGGSEQYF. The CDR3 DNA sequence: TGTGCCAGCAGTGTGGGAGGGAGCGAGCAGTACTTC.

V usage is TRBV27 and J usage is TRBJ1-2; the D gene is possibly TRBD1 (5 bases). V lost 3 bases, J lost 8 bases, and 13 bases lay in between. CDR3 length: 13 amino acids. CDR1 is MNHEY, CDR2 SMNVEV, per germline (reference sequence). CDR3 nucleotides: TGTGCCAGCAGTTTTCCGGGGGGAAGAGGCTACACCTTC. Translating it yields CASSFPGGRGYTF.

The chain is built from TRBV30 and TRBJ2-5, with 10 bases identical to TRBD2. Losses at the gene ends were 4 bases for V and 5 bases for J; bases not matched to a gene: 13. Germline assignment: CDR1 GTSNPN and CDR2 SVGIG (reference sequence). This CDR3 is 16 amino acids long. The CDR3 protein is CAWTLGLAGARETQYF. The CDR3 nucleotides read TGTGCCTGGACCCTGGGGCTAGCGGGGGCCCGGGAGACCCAGTACTTC.